The T cell receptor beta chain under discussion was sequenced for a study of cytomegalovirus exposure and HLA in healthy donors. In the study overall: Prior work identified around 120 million unique TCR beta sequences in some 200 million T cells. The study, taken as a whole, reports: Further analysis, carried out later, found HLA-associated TCR beta chains more clonally expanded than equally common other chains.

On this clone: Its target is unknown.

The PCR employed 60 Vbeta primers together with 13 Jbeta primers. Repertoires were generated with immunoSEQ multiplex PCR, while TCRdb's copy carries only in-frame clones and drops some. The sample data list just over 80,000 clones. This clonotype was obtained from a woman in her twenties or thirties in good health and CMV-seronegative. The sequenced sample consisted of PBMCs.

The CDR3 is CAISPAEGYTGELFF. CDR3 coding DNA: TGTGCCATCAGCCCTGCAGAGGGATACACCGGGGAGCTGTTTTTT. The chain carries TRBV10-3 and TRBJ2-2; perhaps TRBD2 as D (5 bases). Trimming stripped 6 bases from V and 3 bases from J, with 14 bases between. The CDR3 runs to 15 residues. Germline CDR1 and CDR2: ENHRY and SYGVKD.